What follows describes a single T cell receptor (beta chain). In the study's own analysis: Estimates of nucleated cell counts were drawn from the amplification of reference gene primers. The method was immunoSEQ multiplex PCR; TCRdb's version includes in-frame clones alone and lacks a portion of them. Clone size and the V and J calls come from that table; the DNA yielded D and trimming. The sample gives 210,000 or so clones, roughly nine tenths of which show up once; roughly 6.7% is in the top ten. This sample was taken from a study of blood T cell repertoires in COVID-19. Study details: The study drew acute and convalescent COVID-19 samples from the United States, Italy and Spain. In each case, the material was cDNA or gDNA derived from T cells, B-cell-depleted T cells, or PBMCs.

CDR1 is ENHRY, CDR2 SYGVKD, per germline. This CDR3 is 15 amino acids long. The V end was cut by 2 bases, the J end by 1 base, with 9 bases between. Sequencing was performed on peripheral blood. The sequence derives from a man aged 35-49 years with acute or convalescent COVID-19. The V call is TRBV10-3, the J call TRBJ1-5; D is perhaps TRBD1 (5 bases). The CDR3 nucleotides read TGTGCCATCAGTGAGGACCAGGGAAGCAATCAGCCCCAGCATTTT. Translating gives CAISEDQGSNQPQHF.